The 25 T cell receptor beta chains below all came from one sample that was sequenced in a study of cytomegalovirus exposure and HLA in healthy donors. The study ran its PCR with 60 Vbeta and 13 Jbeta primers. Produced via immunoSEQ multiplex PCR; TCRdb's table is partial and in-frame only. The table lists 120,000 to 150,000 clones, 73% of them singletons. The sample comprised PBMCs. These receptors were collected from a human donor in good health.

CDR3 bases: TGTGCCAGCAGTTACGGGGCCCCGGAGGGCAATGAGCAGTTCTTC. This encodes CASSYGAPEGNEQFF. The J gene is TRBJ2-1, the V gene TRBV6-5, with D possibly TRBD2 on 6 matching bases. Germline lookup yields CDR1 MNHEY and CDR2 SVGAGI. The CDR3 has 15 amino acids. The germline V and J ends were trimmed by 2 bases and 6 bases, with 14 bases remaining between them.

The chain employs TRBV7-3 and TRBJ2-5, with 13 bases identical to TRBD2. The junction had 5 bases not matched to a gene; V was cut back by 8 bases and J by 11 bases. Germline-derived CDR1 and CDR2 are SGHTA and FQGTGA. This CDR3 spans 12 amino acids. The CDR3 protein is CASSGTSGEQYF. The DNA of the CDR3 is TGTGCCAGCTCCGGGACTAGCGGGGAGCAGTACTTC.

The chain has TRBV5-6 and TRBJ2-3, with D maybe TRBD1 (5 bases). CDR1 and CDR2 from the germline V gene are SGHDT and YYEEEE. This CDR3 region has 17 residues. V was pared by 3 bases and J by 0 bases, with 17 bases between. Here the CDR3 reads CASSSLLDSSSTDTQYF. For the CDR3, the DNA is TGTGCCAGCAGCTCTCTCCTAGACAGTTCTAGCACAGATACGCAGTATTTT.

V and J are TRBV29-1 and TRBJ1-2; D gene uncertain. CDR3 length: 13 residues. Germline values: CDR1 SQVTM, CDR2 ANQGSEA. Between the trimmed V and J ends, which lost 3 bases and 2 bases, there was a span of 10 bases. CDR3: CSVDGGANYGYTF. The CDR3 DNA follows: TGCAGCGTTGACGGCGGAGCGAACTATGGCTACACCTTC.

This clone was counted only a few times. V and J are TRBV18 and TRBJ1-2, with 7 bases aligning to TRBD1. Germline values: CDR1 KGHSH, CDR2 LQKENI. This CDR3 spans 14 amino acids. The J segment lost 5 bases and the V segment lost 2 bases, leaving 5 bases of the junction unmatched. The CDR3 reads CASSPNWDSYGYTF. As DNA, the CDR3 is TGTGCCAGCTCACCAAACTGGGACAGTTATGGCTACACCTTC.

The chain has TRBV4-1 and TRBJ1-1; TRBD1 matches at 7 bases. V shed 11 bases, J shed 1 base, and the junction held 13 bases outside the gene matches. Germline lookup yields CDR1 MGHRA and CDR2 YSYEKL. CDR3 length: 15 residues. The CDR3 protein is CASRQGGITNTEAFF. The CDR3 bases are TGCGCCTCCCGACAGGGCGGGATAACGAACACTGAAGCTTTCTTT.

The chain joins TRBV7-2 to TRBJ1-5, with D tentatively TRBD1 (5 bases). CDR3 size: 13 residues. V gave up 6 bases and J gave up 4 bases, with 10 bases separating them. The germline gives CDR1 SGHTA, CDR2 FQGNSA. CDR3 residues: CASREGPNQPQHF. CDR3 nucleotide sequence: TGTGCCAGCAGGGAGGGACCTAATCAGCCCCAGCATTTT.

V is TRBV4-1 and J is TRBJ2-7, with D perhaps TRBD1 (7 bases). The CDR3 runs to 15 residues. Deletions cut 3 bases from V and 7 bases from J, with 19 bases between. Per germline, CDR1 MGHRA and CDR2 YSYEKL. For the CDR3, the DNA is TGCGCCAGCAGCCAGCGGGACAGCCACTATCGGGAGCAGTACTTC. Amino acid sequence: CASSQRDSHYREQYF.

This clone was observed once. The rearrangement joins TRBV2 to TRBJ2-5; perhaps TRBD2 as D (5 bases). The V end lost 5 bases, the J end lost 0 bases, and 7 bases lay between the germline ends. The CDR3 consists of 13 residues. Per germline, CDR1 SNHLY and CDR2 FYNNEI. The CDR3 DNA reads TGTGCCAGCAGTTATAGCGACCAAGAGACCCAGTACTTC. Protein: CASSYSDQETQYF. Together with reference TRBV2 and TRBJ2-5, the CDR3 gives the full variable domain: EPEVTQTPSHQVTQMGQEVILRCVPISNHLYFYWYRQILGQKVEFLVSFYNNEISEKSEIFDDQFSVERPDGSNFTLKIRSTKLEDSAMYFCASSYSDQETQYFGPGTRLLVL.

This clone showed up just once. The chain carries TRBV27 and TRBJ2-1, with 12 bases that match TRBD2. The CDR3 length is 16 residues. Per germline, CDR1 MNHEY and CDR2 SMNVEV (reference sequence). The trim removed 1 base at V and 7 bases at J, leaving 5 bases unmatched. CDR3 region: CASSLWGLAGRNEQFF. CDR3 coding DNA: TGTGCCAGCAGTTTATGGGGACTAGCGGGTAGAAATGAGCAGTTCTTC.

This chain links TRBV5-4 with TRBJ2-5, with TRBD2 as a possible D gene (6 bases). Germline-derived CDR1 and CDR2 are SGHNT and YYREEE (reference sequence). V was trimmed by 3 bases and J by 1 base, leaving 10 bases between them. The CDR3 covers 14 residues. The CDR3 sequence is CASSSGLIQETQYF. CDR3 DNA sequence: TGTGCCAGCAGCTCGGGACTGATCCAAGAGACCCAGTACTTC.

This clone came up a few times. V and J are TRBV6-6 and TRBJ2-7; maybe TRBD1 (6 bases). V lost 0 bases and J 3 bases, leaving 9 bases between the germline ends. The CDR3 is made up of 14 amino acids. CDR1 is MNHNY and CDR2 is SVGAGI in the germline V gene (reference sequence). The CDR3 nucleotides read TGTGCCAGCAGTTACTCGAGAGGGGGCTACGAGCAGTACTTC. This codes for CASSYSRGGYEQYF.

The genes are TRBV7-9 and TRBJ2-7, with 10 bases that match TRBD2. The CDR3 is 16 amino acids. V lost 1 base to trimming and J lost 1 base; unmatched junction nucleotides: 4. Germline V gene sequence: CDR1 SEHNR, CDR2 FQNEAQ (reference sequence). The CDR3 region has the DNA TGTGCCAGCAGCTTAGTCCTGACTAGCGGGTCCTACGAGCAGTACTTC. This encodes CASSLVLTSGSYEQYF.

The V and J genes are TRBV28 and TRBJ2-7; perhaps TRBD1 as D (5 bases). Germline V gene sequence: CDR1 MDHEN, CDR2 SYDVKM. The ends were cut back, 6 bases at V and 3 bases at J, with 18 bases in the middle. This CDR3 has 15 residues. CDR3 nucleotides: TGTGCCAGCAGACCCCAGGGTTTCAGCTTCTACGAGCAGTACTTC. This sequence encodes CASRPQGFSFYEQYF. The variable domain in full, with the rest retrieved from reference TRBV28 and TRBJ2-7, is DVKVTQSSRYLVKRTGEKVFLECVQDMDHENMFWYRQDPGLGLRLIYFSYDVKMKEKGDIPEGYSVSREKKERFSLILESASTNQTSMYLCASRPQGFSFYEQYFGPGTRLTVT.

The CDR3 bases are TGCGCCAGCAGCCTTAGCGGAATAGCCAAAAACATTCAGTACTTC. Amino acid sequence: CASSLSGIAKNIQYF. This chain uses TRBV5-1 with TRBJ2-4; D may be TRBD2 (6 bases). The CDR3 extends over 15 amino acids. Germline V gene lookup returns CDR1 SGHRS and CDR2 YFSETQ. V lost 4 bases to trimming and J lost 0 bases, with 11 bases between them.

This clone came up a few times. The V gene is TRBV10-2, the J gene TRBJ2-7, with D uncertain. In germline, CDR1 is WSHSY, CDR2 SAAADI. The CDR3 is 11 residues long. Deletions cut 3 bases from V and 3 bases from J, with 3 bases between. The CDR3 spells CASSDSYEQYF. The CDR3 coding sequence is TGCGCCAGCAGTGACAGCTACGAGCAGTACTTC.

The chain uses TRBV6-1 and TRBJ1-1; 10 nucleotides align to TRBD1. The CDR3 spans 14 residues. Germline CDR1 reads MNHNS; CDR2 reads SASEGT. V shed 6 bases, J shed 4 bases, and the junction held 5 bases outside the gene matches. CDR3 coding DNA: TGTGCCAGCAGGAGCGGGACAGGGGCCACTGAAGCTTTCTTT. Protein product: CASRSGTGATEAFF.

This sequence joins TRBV2 and TRBJ1-2; the match to TRBD1 covers 7 bases. The germline CDR1 and CDR2 sequences are SNHLY and FYNNEI. The length of the CDR3 is 15 residues. The trim removed 8 bases at V and 7 bases at J, leaving 16 bases unmatched. The CDR3 nucleotides read TGTGCCAGCTGCCCGTCGCTCGACAGGGCGGTTGGCTACACCTTC. Translation: CASCPSLDRAVGYTF.

Turning to this clone: Other DNA sequences in the sample encode the same CDR3. This rearrangement joins TRBV6-6 to TRBJ1-2; D not resolved. The germline V and J ends were trimmed by 5 bases and 5 bases, with 15 bases remaining between them. The CDR3 runs 14 residues. Germline V gene data show CDR1 as MNHNY and CDR2 as SVGAGI (reference sequence). In nucleotides, the CDR3 is TGTGCCAGCAGTCCTCGGGGAGTCGCGTATGGCTACACCTTC. Its translation: CASSPRGVAYGYTF.

This rearrangement joins TRBV13 to TRBJ1-5; unclear D gene. V was shortened by 0 bases and J by 9 bases, with 15 bases between the two germline ends. Per germline, CDR1 PRHDT and CDR2 FYEKMQ (reference sequence). This CDR3 has 15 amino acids. The CDR3 region has the DNA TGTGCCAGCAGCTTAGGCCTCTCACCGGTAAGGCCCCAGCATTTT. It codes for CASSLGLSPVRPQHF.

The chain uses TRBV6-6 and TRBJ2-3, with D possibly TRBD2 on 6 matching bases. The ends were cut back, 2 bases at V and 2 bases at J, with 14 bases in the middle. This CDR3 region has 16 residues. CDR1 is MNHNY and CDR2 is SVGAGI in the germline V gene (reference sequence). CDR3 region: CASSYGGGSYTDTQYF. The CDR3 region has the DNA TGTGCCAGCAGTTACGGTGGGGGGTCCTACACAGATACGCAGTATTTT.

This clone was seen more than once but under ten times. The CDR3: CASSVGAGETQYF. The CDR3, as DNA: TGTGCCAGCAGCGTAGGAGCGGGGGAGACCCAGTACTTC. The chain uses TRBV9 and TRBJ2-5, with 7 bases that match TRBD2. With 0 bases clipped from V and 5 bases from J, the junction kept 1 base outside the gene matches. Germline CDR1 is SGDLS and CDR2 is YYNGEE. The CDR3 contains 13 residues.

The rearrangement joins TRBV11-2 to TRBJ1-2; a possible D gene is TRBD1 (6 bases). The CDR3 has 13 amino acids. Between the trimmed V and J ends, which lost 4 bases and 2 bases, there was a span of 8 bases. CDR1 and CDR2 (germline): SGHAT, FQNNGV. The CDR3 nucleotides are TGTGCCAGCAGCTCGACAGGAAACTATGGCTACACCTTC. Encoded protein: CASSSTGNYGYTF. The complete variable domain, with remaining parts taken from reference TRBV11-2 and TRBJ1-2, reads EAGVAQSPRYKIIEKRQSVAFWCNPISGHATLYWYQQILGQGPKLLIQFQNNGVVDDSQLPKDRFSAERLKGVDSTLKIQPAKLEDSAVYLCASSSTGNYGYTFGSGTRLTVV.

This clone has more than one count but fewer than ten. The CDR3 bases are TGTGCCAGCTCACCACGTGTGGCCGAGACCCAGTACTTC. It encodes CASSPRVAETQYF. This chain uses TRBV18 with TRBJ2-5; no firm D call. The germline gives CDR1 KGHSH, CDR2 LQKENI. The length of the CDR3 is 13 residues. Between the trimmed V and J ends, which lost 1 base and 5 bases, there was a span of 8 bases.

V usage is TRBV4-1 and J usage is TRBJ2-1; TRBD2 matches at 12 bases. V was pared by 3 bases and J by 0 bases, with 6 bases of the junction left unmatched. This CDR3 comprises 18 residues. Looked up from germline, CDR1 is MGHRA and CDR2 is YSYEKL. CDR3 residues: CASSQIGLAGSSYNEQFF. The CDR3 coding sequence is TGCGCCAGCAGCCAGATAGGACTAGCGGGAAGCTCCTACAATGAGCAGTTCTTC.